The present TCR beta chain was sequenced within a study of blood T cell repertoires in COVID-19 (dated by TCRdb to the early 2020s). The study in broad terms: Collaborator samples came from the United States, Italy and Spain and covered acute and convalescent phases of COVID-19. Where available, HLA class I and class II types were taken from metadata supplied by the sample provider and were not determined by assay-based typing. The material from the prospective study consisted of cDNA or gDNA derived from T cells, B-cell-depleted T cells, or PBMCs. The repertoires were released in a freely available public database intended as a resource for research on the immune response to SARS-CoV-2. The dataset comprised deeply sampled blood TCRbeta repertoires from subjects exposed to, actively infected with, or recovered from COVID-19. Samples were obtained from the ongoing ImmuneRACE study (first 160 participants) and from 1,254 subjects provided by 6 global collaborators. A de-identified subject ID, COVID-19 status, age in years and sex were almost always included in the sample metadata. The paper's findings and limits, for the study overall: The quantity of clinical and demographic metadata differed by source and by participant and was supplied without curation.

For this clone: Which antigen it targets is not known. Nothing much larger sits one base from this clone, and base qualities are not available.

The immunoSEQ Assay, a bias-controlled multiplex PCR, was used to amplify TCRbeta CDR3 regions from genomic DNA. Regarding the original processing steps: Nucleated cell counts per sample were estimated from amplification of reference gene primers within the assay. Sequence reads were collapsed and filtered to measure the absolute abundance of every unique TCRbeta CDR3 rearrangement. For each sample, productive Simpson clonality was calculated as the square root of Simpson's diversity index over productive rearrangements. TCRdb holds this immuneACCESS table with in-frame rearrangements only. Some clones are missing; in checked studies, unresolved V genes explain under half, and the rest has no known cause. Clonal size and the V and J genes are those of that table, whereas D and trimming came from the DNA. This sample holds around 300,000 clones; 89% were observed only once. 2% to 2.5% of the sample comes from the top ten.

Reading from cysteine to phenylalanine, the CDR3 counts 15 amino acids. Kept here is only the CDR3 DNA, which spans 45 bases and is read in frame from base 1. The CDR1 and CDR2 encoded by the germline V gene (reference sequence) are LNHNV and YYDKDF. The germline ends are 15 bases apart after V is trimmed by 0 bases and J by 9 bases. The collaborating institutions used their own protocols to collect whole blood in K2EDTA tubes. For TCRbeta analysis, collaborators shipped samples in one of three forms: frozen whole blood, isolated PBMCs, or DNA extracted from either of those sample types. The source material was peripheral blood. The origin of this receptor is a man in his forties or fifties with acute or convalescent COVID-19. The receptor chain draws on TRBV15 and TRBJ2-4, with TRBD2 perhaps the D gene, on 6 matching bases. The DNA reads TGTGCCACCAGCAGAGATAAGGGACTGCCAAGCATTCAGTACTTC. Its amino acids are CATSRDKGLPSIQYF.